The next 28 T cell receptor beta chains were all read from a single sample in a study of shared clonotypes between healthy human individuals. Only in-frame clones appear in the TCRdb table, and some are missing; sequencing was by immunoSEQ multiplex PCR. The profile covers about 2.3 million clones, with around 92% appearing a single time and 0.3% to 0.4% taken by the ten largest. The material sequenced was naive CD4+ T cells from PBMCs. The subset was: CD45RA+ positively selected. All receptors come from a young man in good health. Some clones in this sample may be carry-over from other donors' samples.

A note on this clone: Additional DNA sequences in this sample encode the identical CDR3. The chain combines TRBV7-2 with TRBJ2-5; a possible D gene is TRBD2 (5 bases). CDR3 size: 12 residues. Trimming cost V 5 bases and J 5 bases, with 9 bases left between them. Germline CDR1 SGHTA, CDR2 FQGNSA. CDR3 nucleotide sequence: TGTGCCAGCAGCCCCCCGGGGGAGACCCAGTACTTC. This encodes CASSPPGETQYF. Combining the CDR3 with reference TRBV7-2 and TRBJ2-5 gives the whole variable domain GAGVSQSPSNKVTEKGKDVELRCDPISGHTALYWYRQSLGQGLEFLIYFQGNSAPDKSGLPSDRFSAERTGGSVSTLTIQRTQQEDSAVYLCASSPPGETQYFGPGTRLLVL.

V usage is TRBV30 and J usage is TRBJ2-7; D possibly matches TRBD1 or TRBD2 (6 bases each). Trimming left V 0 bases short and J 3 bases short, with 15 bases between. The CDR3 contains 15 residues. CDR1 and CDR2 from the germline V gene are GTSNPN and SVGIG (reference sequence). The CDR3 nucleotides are TGTGCCTGGAGTGTACACGGGGGCCGGTACTACGAGCAGTACTTC. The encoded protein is CAWSVHGGRYYEQYF.

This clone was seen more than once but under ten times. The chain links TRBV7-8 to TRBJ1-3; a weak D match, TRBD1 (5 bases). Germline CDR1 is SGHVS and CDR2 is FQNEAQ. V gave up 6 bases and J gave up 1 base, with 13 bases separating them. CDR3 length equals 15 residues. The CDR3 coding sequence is TGTGCCAGCAGTATCACGCAGGGATCTGGAAACACCATATATTTT. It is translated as CASSITQGSGNTIYF.

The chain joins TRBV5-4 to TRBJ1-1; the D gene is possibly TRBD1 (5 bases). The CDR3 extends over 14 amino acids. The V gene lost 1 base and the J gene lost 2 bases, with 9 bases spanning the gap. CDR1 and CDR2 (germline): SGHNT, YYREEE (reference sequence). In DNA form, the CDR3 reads TGTGCCAGCAGCTTGCAGGGAATAAACACTGAAGCTTTCTTT. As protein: CASSLQGINTEAFF. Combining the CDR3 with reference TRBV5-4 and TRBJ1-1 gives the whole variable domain ETGVTQSPTHLIKTRGQQVTLRCSSQSGHNTVSWYQQALGQGPQFIFQYYREEENGRGNFPPRFSGLQFPNYSSELNVNALELDDSALYLCASSLQGINTEAFFGQGTRLTVV.

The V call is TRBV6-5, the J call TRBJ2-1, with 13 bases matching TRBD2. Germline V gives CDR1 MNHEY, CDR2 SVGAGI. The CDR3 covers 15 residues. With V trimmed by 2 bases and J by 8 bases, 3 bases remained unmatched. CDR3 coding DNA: TGTGCCAGCAGTTACGGACTAGCGGGAGTGTATGAGCAGTTCTTC. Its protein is CASSYGLAGVYEQFF.

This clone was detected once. The CDR3 sequence: CASSLVRTEAFF. The CDR3 coding sequence is TGTGCCAGTAGTTTAGTAAGAACTGAAGCTTTCTTT. The J gene is TRBJ1-1, the V gene TRBV19; D is unclear. The CDR3 sequence is 12 residues long. With 5 bases removed from V and 5 bases from J, the gap between germline ends came to 9 bases. CDR1 and CDR2 (germline): LNHDA, SQIVND (reference sequence).

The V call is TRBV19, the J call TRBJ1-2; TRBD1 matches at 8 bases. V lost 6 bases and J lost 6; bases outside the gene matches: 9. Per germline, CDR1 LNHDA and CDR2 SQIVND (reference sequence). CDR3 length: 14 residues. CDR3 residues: CASSSQGDFHGYTF. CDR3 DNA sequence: TGTGCCAGTAGCTCACAGGGGGATTTCCATGGCTACACCTTC.

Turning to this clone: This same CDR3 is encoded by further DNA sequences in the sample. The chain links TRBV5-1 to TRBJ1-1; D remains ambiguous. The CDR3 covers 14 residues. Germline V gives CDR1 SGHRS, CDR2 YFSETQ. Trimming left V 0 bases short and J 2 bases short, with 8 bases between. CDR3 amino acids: CASSLDGGNTEAFF. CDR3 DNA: TGCGCCAGCAGCTTGGATGGCGGAAACACTGAAGCTTTCTTT.

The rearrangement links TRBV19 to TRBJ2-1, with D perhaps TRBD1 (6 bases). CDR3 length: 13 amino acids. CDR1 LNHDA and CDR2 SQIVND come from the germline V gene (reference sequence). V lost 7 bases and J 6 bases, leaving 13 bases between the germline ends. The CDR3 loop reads CASTPTGTNEQFF. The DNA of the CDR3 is TGTGCCAGTACCCCAACAGGGACCAATGAGCAGTTCTTC.

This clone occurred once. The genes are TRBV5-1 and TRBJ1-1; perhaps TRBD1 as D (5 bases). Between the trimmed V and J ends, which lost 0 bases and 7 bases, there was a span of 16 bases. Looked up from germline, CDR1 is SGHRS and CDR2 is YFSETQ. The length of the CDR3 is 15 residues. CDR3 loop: CASSLGQKVPSEAFF. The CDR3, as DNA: TGCGCCAGCAGCTTGGGACAGAAAGTGCCCAGTGAAGCTTTCTTT.

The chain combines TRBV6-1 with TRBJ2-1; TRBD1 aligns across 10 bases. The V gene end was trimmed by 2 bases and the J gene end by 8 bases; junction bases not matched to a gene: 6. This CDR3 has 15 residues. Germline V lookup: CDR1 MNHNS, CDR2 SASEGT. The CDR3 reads CASSEYGTGAHEQFF. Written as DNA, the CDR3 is TGTGCCAGCAGTGAATATGGGACAGGGGCCCATGAGCAGTTCTTC.

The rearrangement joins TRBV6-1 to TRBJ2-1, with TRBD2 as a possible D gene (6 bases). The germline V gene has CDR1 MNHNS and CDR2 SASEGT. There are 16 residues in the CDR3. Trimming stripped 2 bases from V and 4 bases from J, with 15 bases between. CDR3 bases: TGTGCCAGCAGTGAAAACGGAGCTGGGGGGTACAATGAGCAGTTCTTC. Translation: CASSENGAGGYNEQFF.

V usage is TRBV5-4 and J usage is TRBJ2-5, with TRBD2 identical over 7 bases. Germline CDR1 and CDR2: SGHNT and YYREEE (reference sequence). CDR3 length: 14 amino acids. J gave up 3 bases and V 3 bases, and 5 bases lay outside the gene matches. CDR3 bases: TGTGCCAGCAGCTCCGTGGGGGGGGAAGAGACCCAGTACTTC. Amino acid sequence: CASSSVGGEETQYF.

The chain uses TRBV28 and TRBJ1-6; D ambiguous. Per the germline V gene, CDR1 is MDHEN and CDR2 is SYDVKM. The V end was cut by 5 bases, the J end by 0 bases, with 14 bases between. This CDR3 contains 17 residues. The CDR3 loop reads CASSAVDWSSYNSPLHF. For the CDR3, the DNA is TGTGCCAGCAGTGCGGTGGACTGGAGCTCCTATAATTCACCCCTCCACTTT. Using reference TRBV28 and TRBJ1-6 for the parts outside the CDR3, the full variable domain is DVKVTQSSRYLVKRTGEKVFLECVQDMDHENMFWYRQDPGLGLRLIYFSYDVKMKEKGDIPEGYSVSREKKERFSLILESASTNQTSMYLCASSAVDWSSYNSPLHFGNGTRLTVT.

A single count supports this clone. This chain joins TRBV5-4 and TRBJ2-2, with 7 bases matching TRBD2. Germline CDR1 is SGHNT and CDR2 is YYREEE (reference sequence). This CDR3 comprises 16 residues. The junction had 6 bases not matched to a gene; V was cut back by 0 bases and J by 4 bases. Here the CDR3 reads CASSLGASGSTGELFF. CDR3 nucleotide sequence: TGTGCCAGCAGCTTGGGAGCTAGCGGATCCACCGGGGAGCTGTTTTTT.

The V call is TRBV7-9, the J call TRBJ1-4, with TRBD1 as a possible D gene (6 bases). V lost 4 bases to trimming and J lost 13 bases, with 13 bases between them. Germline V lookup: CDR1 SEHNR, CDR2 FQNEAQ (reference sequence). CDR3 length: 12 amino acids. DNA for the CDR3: TGTGCCAGCAGCTGGGACACGGGGGGACTGTTTTTT. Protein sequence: CASSWDTGGLFF.

This CDR3 is CASSYWAGSFTGELFF. The CDR3 nucleotides are TGTGCCAGCAGTTACTGGGCAGGGTCGTTCACCGGGGAGCTGTTTTTT. This sequence joins TRBV6-5 and TRBJ2-2, with a tentative D call TRBD1 (5 bases). This CDR3 comprises 16 residues. In germline, CDR1 is MNHEY, CDR2 SVGAGI. V was pared by 1 base and J by 4 bases, with 13 bases between.

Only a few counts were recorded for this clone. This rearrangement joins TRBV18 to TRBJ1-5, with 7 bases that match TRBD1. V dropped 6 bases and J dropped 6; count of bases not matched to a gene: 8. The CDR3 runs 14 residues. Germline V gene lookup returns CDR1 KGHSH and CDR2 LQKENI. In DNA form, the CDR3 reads TGTGCCAGCTCGTCACAGGGGTTTGTTCAGCCCCAGCATTTT. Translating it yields CASSSQGFVQPQHF.

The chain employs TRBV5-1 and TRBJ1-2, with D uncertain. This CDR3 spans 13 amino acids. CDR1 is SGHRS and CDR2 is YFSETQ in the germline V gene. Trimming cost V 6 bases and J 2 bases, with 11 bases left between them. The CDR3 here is CASTQDLNYGYTF. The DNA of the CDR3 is TGCGCCAGCACCCAGGACCTCAACTATGGCTACACCTTC.

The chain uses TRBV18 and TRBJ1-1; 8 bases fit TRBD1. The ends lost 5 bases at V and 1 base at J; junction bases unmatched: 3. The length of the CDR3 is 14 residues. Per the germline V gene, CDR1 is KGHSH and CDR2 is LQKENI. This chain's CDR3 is CASSSDRGNTEAFF. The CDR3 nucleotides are TGTGCCAGCTCATCAGACAGGGGGAACACTGAAGCTTTCTTT.

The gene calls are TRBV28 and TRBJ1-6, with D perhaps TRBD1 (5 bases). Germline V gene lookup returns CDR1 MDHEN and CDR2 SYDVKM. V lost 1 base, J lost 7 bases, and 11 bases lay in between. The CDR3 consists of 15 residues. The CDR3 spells CASSLSGIANSPLHF. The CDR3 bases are TGTGCCAGCAGTTTATCAGGGATCGCGAATTCACCCCTCCACTTT. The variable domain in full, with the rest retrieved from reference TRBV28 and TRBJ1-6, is DVKVTQSSRYLVKRTGEKVFLECVQDMDHENMFWYRQDPGLGLRLIYFSYDVKMKEKGDIPEGYSVSREKKERFSLILESASTNQTSMYLCASSLSGIANSPLHFGNGTRLTVT.

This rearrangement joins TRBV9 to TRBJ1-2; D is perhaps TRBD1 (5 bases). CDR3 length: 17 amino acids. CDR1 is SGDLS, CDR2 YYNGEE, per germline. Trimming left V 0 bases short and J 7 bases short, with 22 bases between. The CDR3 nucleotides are TGTGCCAGCAGCGTAGAAGGGTCCGGACAAAGTTTCCGTGGCTACACCTTC. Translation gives CASSVEGSGQSFRGYTF.

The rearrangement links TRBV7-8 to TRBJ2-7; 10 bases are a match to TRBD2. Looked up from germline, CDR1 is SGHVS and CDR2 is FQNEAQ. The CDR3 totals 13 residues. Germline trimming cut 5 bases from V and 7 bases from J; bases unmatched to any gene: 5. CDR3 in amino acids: CASSRTSGPEQYF. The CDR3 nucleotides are TGTGCCAGCAGCCGGACTAGCGGTCCAGAGCAGTACTTC.

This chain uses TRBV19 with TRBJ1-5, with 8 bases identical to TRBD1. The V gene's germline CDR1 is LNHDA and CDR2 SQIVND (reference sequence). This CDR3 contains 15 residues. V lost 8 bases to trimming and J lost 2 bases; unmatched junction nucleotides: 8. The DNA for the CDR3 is TGTGCCAGTCGGGACAGGCCCCAGGGCAATCAGCCCCAGCATTTT. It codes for CASRDRPQGNQPQHF.

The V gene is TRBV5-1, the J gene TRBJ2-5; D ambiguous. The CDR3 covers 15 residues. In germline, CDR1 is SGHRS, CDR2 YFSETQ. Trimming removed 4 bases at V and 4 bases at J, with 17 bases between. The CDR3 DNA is TGCGCCAGCAGCACCGGGCCCCCTCCCTCAGAGACCCAGTACTTC. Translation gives CASSTGPPPSETQYF.

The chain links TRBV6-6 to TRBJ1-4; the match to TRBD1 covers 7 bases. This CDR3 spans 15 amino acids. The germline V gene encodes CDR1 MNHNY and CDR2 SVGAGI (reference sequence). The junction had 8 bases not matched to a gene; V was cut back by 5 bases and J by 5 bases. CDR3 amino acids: CASSHPAGGNEKLFF. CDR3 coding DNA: TGTGCCAGCAGTCACCCCGCAGGGGGGAATGAAAAACTGTTTTTT.

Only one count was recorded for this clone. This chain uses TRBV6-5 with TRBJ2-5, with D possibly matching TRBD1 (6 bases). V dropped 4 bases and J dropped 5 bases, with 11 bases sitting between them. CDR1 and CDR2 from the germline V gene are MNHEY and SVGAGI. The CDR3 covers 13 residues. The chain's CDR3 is CASSSYRVETQYF. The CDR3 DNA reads TGTGCCAGCAGTTCCTACAGGGTCGAGACCCAGTACTTC.

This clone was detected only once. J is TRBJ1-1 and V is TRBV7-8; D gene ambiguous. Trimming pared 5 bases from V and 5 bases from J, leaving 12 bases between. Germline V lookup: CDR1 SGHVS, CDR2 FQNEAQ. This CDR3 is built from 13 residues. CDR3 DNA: TGTGCCAGCAGCCCATCTGGGAGGACTGAAGCTTTCTTT. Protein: CASSPSGRTEAFF.